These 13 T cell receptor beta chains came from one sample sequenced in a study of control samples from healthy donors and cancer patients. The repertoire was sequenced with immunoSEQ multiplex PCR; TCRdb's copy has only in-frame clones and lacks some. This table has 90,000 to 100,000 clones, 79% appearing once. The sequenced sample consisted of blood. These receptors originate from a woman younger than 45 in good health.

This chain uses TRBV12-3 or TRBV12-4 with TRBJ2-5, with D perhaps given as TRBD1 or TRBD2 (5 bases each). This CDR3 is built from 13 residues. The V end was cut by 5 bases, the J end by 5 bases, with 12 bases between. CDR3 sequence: CASSLGTGETQYF. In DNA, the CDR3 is TGTGCCAGCAGTCTGGGGACCGGGGAGACCCAGTACTTC.

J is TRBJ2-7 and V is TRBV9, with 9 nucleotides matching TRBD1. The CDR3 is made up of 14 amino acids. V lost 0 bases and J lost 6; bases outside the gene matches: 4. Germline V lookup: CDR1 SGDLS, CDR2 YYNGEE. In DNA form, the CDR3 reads TGTGCCAGCAGCGTAGCGACAGGGGGAGGCGAGCAGTACTTC. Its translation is CASSVATGGGEQYF.

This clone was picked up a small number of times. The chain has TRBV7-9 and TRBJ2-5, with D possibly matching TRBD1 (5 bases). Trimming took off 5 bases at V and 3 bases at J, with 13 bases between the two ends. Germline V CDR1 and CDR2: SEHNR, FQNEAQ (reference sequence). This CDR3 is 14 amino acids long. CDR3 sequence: CASSTGIWEETQYF. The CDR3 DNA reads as TGTGCCAGCAGCACAGGCATATGGGAAGAGACCCAGTACTTC.

CDR3 DNA sequence: TGTGCTAGTGGTTTGGTAGGGGAGGTCCACACCATATATTTT. Its translation: CASGLVGEVHTIYF. V usage is TRBV12-5 and J usage is TRBJ1-3; D might be TRBD1 (5 bases). Per the germline V gene, CDR1 is LGHNT and CDR2 is FRNRAP. CDR3 length: 14 residues. Trimming took 0 bases from V and 8 from J, leaving 11 bases between them.

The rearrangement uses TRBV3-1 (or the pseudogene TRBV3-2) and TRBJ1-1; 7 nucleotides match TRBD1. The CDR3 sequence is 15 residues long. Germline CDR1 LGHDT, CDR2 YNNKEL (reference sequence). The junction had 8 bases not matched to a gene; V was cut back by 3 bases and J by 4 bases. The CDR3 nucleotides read TGTGCCAGCAGCCAGCAACAGGGGTTCAGCACTGAAGCTTTCTTT. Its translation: CASSQQQGFSTEAFF.

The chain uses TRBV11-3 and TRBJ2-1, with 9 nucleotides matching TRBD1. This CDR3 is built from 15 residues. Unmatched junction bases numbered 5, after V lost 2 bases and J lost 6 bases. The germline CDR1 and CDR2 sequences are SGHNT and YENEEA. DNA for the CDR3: TGTGCCAGCAGCTTAAAGAGGACAGGGGCCAATGAGCAGTTCTTC. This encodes CASSLKRTGANEQFF.

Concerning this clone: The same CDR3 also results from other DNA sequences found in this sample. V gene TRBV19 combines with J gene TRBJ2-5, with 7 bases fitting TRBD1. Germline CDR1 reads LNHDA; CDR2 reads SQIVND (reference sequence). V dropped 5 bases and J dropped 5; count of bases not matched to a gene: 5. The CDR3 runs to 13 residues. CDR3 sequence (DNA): TGTGCCAGTAGTGGGACAGTCAGGGAGACCCAGTACTTC. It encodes CASSGTVRETQYF.

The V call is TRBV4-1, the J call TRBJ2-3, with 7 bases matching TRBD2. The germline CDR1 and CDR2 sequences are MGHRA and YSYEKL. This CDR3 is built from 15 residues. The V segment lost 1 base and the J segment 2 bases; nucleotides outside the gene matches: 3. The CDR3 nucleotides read TGCGCCAGCAGCCAAGGCGAGCGGGACACAGATACGCAGTATTTT. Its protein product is CASSQGERDTDTQYF.

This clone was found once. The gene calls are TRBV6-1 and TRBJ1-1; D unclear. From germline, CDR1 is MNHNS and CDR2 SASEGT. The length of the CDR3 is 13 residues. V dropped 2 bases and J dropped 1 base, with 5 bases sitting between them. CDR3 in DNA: TGTGCCAGCAGTGAACAGACGAACACTGAAGCTTTCTTT. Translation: CASSEQTNTEAFF.

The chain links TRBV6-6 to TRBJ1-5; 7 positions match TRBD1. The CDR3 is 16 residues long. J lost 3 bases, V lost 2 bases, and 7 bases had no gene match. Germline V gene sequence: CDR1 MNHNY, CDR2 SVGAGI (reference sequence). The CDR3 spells CASSYTGAGDNQPQHF. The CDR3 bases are TGTGCCAGCAGTTACACAGGGGCGGGCGACAATCAGCCCCAGCATTTT.

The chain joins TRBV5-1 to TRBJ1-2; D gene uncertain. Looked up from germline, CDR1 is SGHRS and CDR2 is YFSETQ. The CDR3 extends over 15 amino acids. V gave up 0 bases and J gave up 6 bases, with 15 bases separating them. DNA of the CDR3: TGCGCCAGCAGCTTGGAACACTCAAACGGCGATGGCTACACCTTC. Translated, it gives CASSLEHSNGDGYTF.

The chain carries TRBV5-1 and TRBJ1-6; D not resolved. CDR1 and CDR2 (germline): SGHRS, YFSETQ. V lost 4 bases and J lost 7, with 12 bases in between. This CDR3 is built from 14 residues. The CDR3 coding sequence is TGCGCCAGCAGCCTAGAACAATCAAATTCACCCCTCCACTTT. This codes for CASSLEQSNSPLHF.

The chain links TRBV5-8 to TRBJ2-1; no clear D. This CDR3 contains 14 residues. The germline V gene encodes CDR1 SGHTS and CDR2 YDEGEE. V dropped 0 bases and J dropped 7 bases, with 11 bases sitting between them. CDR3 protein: CASSLGSGRNEQFF. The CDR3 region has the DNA TGTGCCAGCAGCTTGGGGTCAGGTAGAAATGAGCAGTTCTTC.